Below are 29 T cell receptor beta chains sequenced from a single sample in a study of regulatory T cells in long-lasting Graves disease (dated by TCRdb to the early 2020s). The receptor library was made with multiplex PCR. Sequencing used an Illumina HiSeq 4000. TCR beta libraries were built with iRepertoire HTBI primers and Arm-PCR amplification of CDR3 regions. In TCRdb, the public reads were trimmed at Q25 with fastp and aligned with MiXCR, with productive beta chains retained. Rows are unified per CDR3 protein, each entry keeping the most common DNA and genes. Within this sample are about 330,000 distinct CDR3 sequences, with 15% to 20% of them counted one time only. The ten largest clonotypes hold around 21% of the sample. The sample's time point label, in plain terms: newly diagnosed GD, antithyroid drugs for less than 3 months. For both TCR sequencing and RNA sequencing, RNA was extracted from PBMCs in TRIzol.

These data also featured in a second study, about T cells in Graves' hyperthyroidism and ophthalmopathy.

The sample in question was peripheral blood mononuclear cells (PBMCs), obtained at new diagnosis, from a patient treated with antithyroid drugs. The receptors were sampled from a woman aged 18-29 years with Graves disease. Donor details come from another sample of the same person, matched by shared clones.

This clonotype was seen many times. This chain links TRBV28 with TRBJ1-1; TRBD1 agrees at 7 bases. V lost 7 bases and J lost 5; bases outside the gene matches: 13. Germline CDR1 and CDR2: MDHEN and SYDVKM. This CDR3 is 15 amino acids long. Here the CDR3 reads CASTSTNRGRTEAFF. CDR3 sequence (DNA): TGTGCCAGCACCTCGACAAACAGGGGAAGAACTGAAGCTTTCTTT.

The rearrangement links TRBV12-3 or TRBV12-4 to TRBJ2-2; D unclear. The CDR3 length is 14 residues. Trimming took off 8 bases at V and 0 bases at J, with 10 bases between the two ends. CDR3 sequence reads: CASRRAANTGELFF. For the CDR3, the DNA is TGTGCCAGCCGTCGTGCAGCGAACACCGGGGAGCTGTTTTTT.

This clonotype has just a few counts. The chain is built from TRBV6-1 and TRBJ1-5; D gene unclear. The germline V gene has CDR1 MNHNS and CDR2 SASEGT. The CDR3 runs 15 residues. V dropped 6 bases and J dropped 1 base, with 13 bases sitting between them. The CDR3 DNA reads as TGTGCCAGCAGCCTTATGGAAGTAAGCAATCAGCCCCAGCATTTT. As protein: CASSLMEVSNQPQHF.

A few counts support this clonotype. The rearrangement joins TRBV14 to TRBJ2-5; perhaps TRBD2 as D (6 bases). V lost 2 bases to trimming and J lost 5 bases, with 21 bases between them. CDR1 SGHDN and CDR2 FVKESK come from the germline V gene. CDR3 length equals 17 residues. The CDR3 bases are TGTGCCAGCAGCCAATCACTAGCAGTTCTACCCCCCGAGACCCAGTACTTC. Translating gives CASSQSLAVLPPETQYF. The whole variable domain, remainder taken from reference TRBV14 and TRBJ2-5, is EAGVTQFPSHSVIEKGQTVTLRCDPISGHDNLYWYRRVMGKEIKFLLHFVKESKQDESGMPNNRFLAERTGGTYSTLKVQPAELEDSGVYFCASSQSLAVLPPETQYFGPGTRLLVL.

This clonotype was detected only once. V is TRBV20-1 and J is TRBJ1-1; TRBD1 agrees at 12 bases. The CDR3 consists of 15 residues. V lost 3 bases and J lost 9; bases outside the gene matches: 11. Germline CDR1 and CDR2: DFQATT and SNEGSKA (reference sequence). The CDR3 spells CSASYPGTGGIKAFF. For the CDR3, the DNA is TGCAGTGCTAGTTACCCCGGGACAGGGGGCATCAAAGCTTTCTTT.

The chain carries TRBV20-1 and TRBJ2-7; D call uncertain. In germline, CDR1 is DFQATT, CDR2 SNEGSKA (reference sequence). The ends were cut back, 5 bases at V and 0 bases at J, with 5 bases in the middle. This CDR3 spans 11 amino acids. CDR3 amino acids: CSAAASYEQYF. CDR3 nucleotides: TGCAGTGCTGCGGCCTCCTACGAGCAGTACTTC.

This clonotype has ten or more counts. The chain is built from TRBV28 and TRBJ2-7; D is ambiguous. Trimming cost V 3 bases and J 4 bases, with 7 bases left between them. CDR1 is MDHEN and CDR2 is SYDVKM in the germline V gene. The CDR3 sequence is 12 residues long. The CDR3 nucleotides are TGTGCCAGCAGTTTGTCCGAGTACGAGCAGTACTTC. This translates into CASSLSEYEQYF.

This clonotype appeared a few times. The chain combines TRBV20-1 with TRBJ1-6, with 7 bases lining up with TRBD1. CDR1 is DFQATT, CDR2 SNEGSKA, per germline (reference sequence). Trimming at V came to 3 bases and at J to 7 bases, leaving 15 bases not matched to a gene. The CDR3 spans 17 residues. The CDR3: CSASVRRTGTANSPLHF. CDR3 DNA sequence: TGCAGTGCTAGCGTCCGTAGAACCGGGACAGCGAATTCACCCCTCCACTTT.

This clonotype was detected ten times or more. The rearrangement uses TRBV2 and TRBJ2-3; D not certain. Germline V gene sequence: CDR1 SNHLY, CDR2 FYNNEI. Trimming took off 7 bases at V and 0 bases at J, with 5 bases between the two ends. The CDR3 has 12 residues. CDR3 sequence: CASIISTDTQYF. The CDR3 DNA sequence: TGTGCCAGCATTATTAGCACAGATACGCAGTATTTT.

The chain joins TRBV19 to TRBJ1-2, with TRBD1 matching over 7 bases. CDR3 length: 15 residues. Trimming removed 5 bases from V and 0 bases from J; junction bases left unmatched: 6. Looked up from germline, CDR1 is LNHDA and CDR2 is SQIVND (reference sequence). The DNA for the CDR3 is TGTGCCAGTAGTGCGGGGACAGCTTCTAACTATGGCTACACCTTC. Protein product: CASSAGTASNYGYTF.

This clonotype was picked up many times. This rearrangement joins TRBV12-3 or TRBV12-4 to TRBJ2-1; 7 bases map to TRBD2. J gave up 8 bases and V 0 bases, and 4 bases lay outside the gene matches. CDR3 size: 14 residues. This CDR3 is CASSLAGGRDEQFF. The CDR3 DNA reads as TGTGCCAGCAGTTTAGCAGGAGGGAGGGATGAGCAGTTCTTC.

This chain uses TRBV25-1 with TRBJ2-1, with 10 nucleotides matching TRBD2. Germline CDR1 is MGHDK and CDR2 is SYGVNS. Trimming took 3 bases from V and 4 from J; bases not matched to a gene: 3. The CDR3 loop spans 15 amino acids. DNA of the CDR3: TGTGCCAGCAGTGAGGGGACTAGCGAATACAATGAGCAGTTCTTC. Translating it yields CASSEGTSEYNEQFF.

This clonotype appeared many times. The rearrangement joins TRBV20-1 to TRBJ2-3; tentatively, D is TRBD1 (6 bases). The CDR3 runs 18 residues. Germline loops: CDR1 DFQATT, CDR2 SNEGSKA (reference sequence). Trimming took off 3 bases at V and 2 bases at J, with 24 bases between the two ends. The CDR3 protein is CSARERYPQGTHTDTQYF. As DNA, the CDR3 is TGCAGTGCTAGGGAGCGCTACCCCCAGGGGACACACACAGATACGCAGTATTTT.

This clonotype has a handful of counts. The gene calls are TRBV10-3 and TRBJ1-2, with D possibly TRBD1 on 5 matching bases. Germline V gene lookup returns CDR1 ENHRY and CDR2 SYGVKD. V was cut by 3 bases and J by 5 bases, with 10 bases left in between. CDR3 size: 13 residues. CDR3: CAISEGEWYGYTF. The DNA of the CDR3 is TGTGCCATCAGTGAAGGGGAGTGGTATGGCTACACCTTC.

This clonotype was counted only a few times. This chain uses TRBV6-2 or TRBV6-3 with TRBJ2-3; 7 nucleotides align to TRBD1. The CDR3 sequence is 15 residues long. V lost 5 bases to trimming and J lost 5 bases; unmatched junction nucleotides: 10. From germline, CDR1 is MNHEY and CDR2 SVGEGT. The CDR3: CASSRYRGAGDTQYF. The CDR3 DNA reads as TGTGCCAGCAGTAGATACAGGGGTGCGGGAGATACGCAGTATTTT.

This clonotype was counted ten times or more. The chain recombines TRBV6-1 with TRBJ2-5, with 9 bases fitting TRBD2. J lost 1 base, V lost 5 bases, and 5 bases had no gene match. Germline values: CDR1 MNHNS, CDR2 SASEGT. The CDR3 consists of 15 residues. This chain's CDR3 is CASSPYSGSQETQYF. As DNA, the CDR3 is TGTGCCAGCAGTCCGTATAGCGGGAGCCAAGAGACCCAGTACTTC.

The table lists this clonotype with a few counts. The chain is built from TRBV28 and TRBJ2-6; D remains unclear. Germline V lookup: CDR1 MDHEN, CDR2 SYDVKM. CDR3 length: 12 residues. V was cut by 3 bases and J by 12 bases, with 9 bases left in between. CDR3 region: CASSLKLAVLTF. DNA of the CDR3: TGTGCCAGCAGTTTGAAGTTGGCCGTCCTGACTTTC.

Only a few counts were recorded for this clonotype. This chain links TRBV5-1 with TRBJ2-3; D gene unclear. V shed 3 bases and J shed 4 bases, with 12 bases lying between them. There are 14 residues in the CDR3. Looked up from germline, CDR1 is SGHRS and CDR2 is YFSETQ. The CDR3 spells CASSSIDPPDTQYF. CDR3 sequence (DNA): TGCGCCAGCAGCTCCATCGACCCTCCAGATACGCAGTATTTT.

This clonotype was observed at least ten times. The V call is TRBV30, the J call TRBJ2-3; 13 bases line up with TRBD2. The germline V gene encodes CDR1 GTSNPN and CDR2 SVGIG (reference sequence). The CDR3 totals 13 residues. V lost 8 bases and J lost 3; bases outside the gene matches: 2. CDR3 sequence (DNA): TGTGCCACTAGCGGGGGGGTGACAGATACGCAGTATTTT. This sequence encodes CATSGGVTDTQYF. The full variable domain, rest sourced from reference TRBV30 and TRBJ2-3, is SQTIHQWPATLVQPVGSPLSLECTVEGTSNPNLYWYRQAAGRGLQLLFYSVGIGQISSEVPQNLSASRPQDRQFILSSKKLLLSDSGFYLCATSGGVTDTQYFGPGTRLTVL.

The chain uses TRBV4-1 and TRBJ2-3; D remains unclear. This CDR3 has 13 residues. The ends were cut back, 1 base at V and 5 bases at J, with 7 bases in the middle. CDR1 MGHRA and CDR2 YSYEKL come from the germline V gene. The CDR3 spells CASSQVREDTQYF. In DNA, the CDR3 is TGCGCCAGCAGCCAAGTCAGAGAAGATACGCAGTATTTT.

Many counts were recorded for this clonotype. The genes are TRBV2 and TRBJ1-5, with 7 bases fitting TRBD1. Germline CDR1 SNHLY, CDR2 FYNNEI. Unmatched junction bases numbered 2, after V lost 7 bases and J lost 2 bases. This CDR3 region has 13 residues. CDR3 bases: TGTGCCAGCATCGGACAGGGCAATCAGCCCCAGCATTTT. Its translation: CASIGQGNQPQHF.

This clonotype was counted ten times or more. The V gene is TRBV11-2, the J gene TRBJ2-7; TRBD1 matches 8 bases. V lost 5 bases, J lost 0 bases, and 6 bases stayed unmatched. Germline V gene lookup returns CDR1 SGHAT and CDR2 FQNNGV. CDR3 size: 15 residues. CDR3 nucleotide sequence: TGTGCCAGCAGCCGAGGACAGGGCGGCTCCTACGAGCAGTACTTC. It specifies CASSRGQGGSYEQYF. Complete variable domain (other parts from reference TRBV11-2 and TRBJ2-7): EAGVAQSPRYKIIEKRQSVAFWCNPISGHATLYWYQQILGQGPKLLIQFQNNGVVDDSQLPKDRFSAERLKGVDSTLKIQPAKLEDSAVYLCASSRGQGGSYEQYFGPGTRLTVT.

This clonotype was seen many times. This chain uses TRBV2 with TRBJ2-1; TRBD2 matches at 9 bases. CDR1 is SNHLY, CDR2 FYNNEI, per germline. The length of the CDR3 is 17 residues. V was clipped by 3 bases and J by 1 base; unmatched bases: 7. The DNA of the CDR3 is TGTGCCAGCAGTGATCTCCTGCGGGGGGGGTCCTACAATGAGCAGTTCTTC. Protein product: CASSDLLRGGSYNEQFF.

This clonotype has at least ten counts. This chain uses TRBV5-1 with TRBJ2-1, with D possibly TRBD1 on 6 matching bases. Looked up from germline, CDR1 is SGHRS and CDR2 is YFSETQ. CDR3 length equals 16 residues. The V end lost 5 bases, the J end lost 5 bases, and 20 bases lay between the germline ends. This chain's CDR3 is CASRSLQGSSHNEQFF. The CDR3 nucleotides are TGCGCCAGCAGAAGTTTACAGGGCTCATCGCACAATGAGCAGTTCTTC.

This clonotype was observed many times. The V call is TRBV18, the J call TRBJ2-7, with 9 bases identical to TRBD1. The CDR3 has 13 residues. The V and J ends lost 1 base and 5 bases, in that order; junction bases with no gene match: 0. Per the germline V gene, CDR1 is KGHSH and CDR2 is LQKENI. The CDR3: CASSPHRGHEQYF. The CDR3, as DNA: TGTGCCAGCTCACCACACAGGGGGCACGAGCAGTACTTC.

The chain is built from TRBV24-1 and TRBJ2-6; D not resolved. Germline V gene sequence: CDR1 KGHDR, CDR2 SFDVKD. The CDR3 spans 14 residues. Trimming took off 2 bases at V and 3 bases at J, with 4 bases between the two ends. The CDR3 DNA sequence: TGTGCCACCAGTGATTCATTTGGGGCCAACGTCCTGACTTTC. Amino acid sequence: CATSDSFGANVLTF.

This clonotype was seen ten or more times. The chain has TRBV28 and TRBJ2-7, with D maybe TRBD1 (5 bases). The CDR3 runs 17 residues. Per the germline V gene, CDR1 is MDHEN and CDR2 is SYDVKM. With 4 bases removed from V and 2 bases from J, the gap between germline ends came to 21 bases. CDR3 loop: CASSSLSGNHETYEQYF. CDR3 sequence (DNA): TGTGCCAGCAGTTCATTATCAGGGAACCATGAAACCTACGAGCAGTACTTC.

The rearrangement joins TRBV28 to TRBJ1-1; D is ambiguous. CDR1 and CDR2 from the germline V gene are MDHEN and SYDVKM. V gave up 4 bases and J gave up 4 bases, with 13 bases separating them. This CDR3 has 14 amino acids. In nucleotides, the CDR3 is TGTGCCAGCAGTTCTATTTTTTTGTCCACTGAAGCTTTCTTT. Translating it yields CASSSIFLSTEAFF.

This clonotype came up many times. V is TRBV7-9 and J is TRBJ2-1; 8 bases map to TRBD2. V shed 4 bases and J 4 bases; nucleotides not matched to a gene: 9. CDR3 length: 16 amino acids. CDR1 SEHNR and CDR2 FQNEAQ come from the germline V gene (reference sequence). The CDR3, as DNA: TGTGCCAGCAGCTCCCGTTTGAGCGGGGGATACAATGAGCAGTTCTTC. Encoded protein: CASSSRLSGGYNEQFF.